This T cell receptor (beta chain) was captured by sequencing in a study of blood T cell repertoires in COVID-19. Study summary: Samples representing acute and convalescent COVID-19 were sourced from the United States, Italy and Spain. PBMCs, B-cell-depleted T cells, or T cells were the source of the cDNA or gDNA that made up the material.

In the source study's methods: Amplification of reference gene primers was used by the study to estimate nucleated cell counts. Profiled with immunoSEQ multiplex PCR; TCRdb holds only in-frame clones, not every one. V and J calls and clone size are as listed in that table; D and trimming were resolved from the DNA. The sample consists of tens of thousands of clones, roughly 85% of them appearing once. The sample was peripheral blood. The TCR originated in a woman aged 60-75 years with acute or convalescent COVID-19.

In DNA form, the CDR3 reads TGTGCCAGCAGTCCTTACTGGGACAGGGGCGATCGTGGCAATCAGCCCCAGCATTTT. It yields the protein CASSPYWDRGDRGNQPQHF. The V and J genes are TRBV28 and TRBJ1-5, with 10 bases identical to TRBD1. CDR3 length: 19 amino acids. The trim removed 5 bases at V and 2 bases at J, leaving 15 bases unmatched. CDR1 is MDHEN, CDR2 SYDVKM, per germline. The variable domain in full, with the rest retrieved from reference TRBV28 and TRBJ1-5, is DVKVTQSSRYLVKRTGEKVFLECVQDMDHENMFWYRQDPGLGLRLIYFSYDVKMKEKGDIPEGYSVSREKKERFSLILESASTNQTSMYLCASSPYWDRGDRGNQPQHFGDGTRLSIL.